This TCR beta chain emerged from a study of blood T cell repertoires in COVID-19. Across the study: Sites in the United States, Italy and Spain provided acute and convalescent COVID-19 samples. The cDNA or gDNA used as material had been derived from T cells, B-cell-depleted T cells, or PBMCs.

In the source study's methods: Counts of nucleated cells, estimated from reference gene primer amplification, were obtained. Data came from immunoSEQ multiplex PCR; TCRdb stores just in-frame clones and leaves some out. That table is the source of V, J and clone size, and D and trimming were worked out from the DNA. The sample lists some 25,000 clones; around 87% were seen once. As for this clone: One end of the junction varies from germline; a read error may be responsible.

From germline, CDR1 is MDHEN and CDR2 SYDVKM. This CDR3 is 14 amino acids long. The chain joins TRBV28 to TRBJ1-1; D gene uncertain. The sequencing sample was made of peripheral blood. The TCR originated in a man aged 50-59 years with active COVID-19. CDR3 loop: CAGSLVHKNTEAFF. CDR3 DNA sequence: TGTGCCGGCAGTTTAGTCCACAAGAACACTGAAGCTTTCTTT.